This T cell receptor beta chain derives from a study of T cells in women clearing cervical HPV infection. Study overall: Donors had HPV16-related CIN3 or worse; 2 had invasive cancer. Findings of the study overall: Effector/memory and HPV-specific T cells were not isolated, and association timing is unknown.

The protocol was immunoSEQ multiplex PCR, while the TCRdb copy is restricted to in-frame clones and leaves out a portion. The clone table shows under 20,000 clones, with the ten largest holding around 3.3%. On this clone: Its specificity is not known. The DNA ends 3 residues before the CDR3 does, and the rest of the CDR3 is filled in from the germline J gene.

Germline V gene lookup returns CDR1 SGHRS and CDR2 YFSETQ. The CDR3 extends over 15 amino acids. The V gene end was trimmed by 3 bases and the J gene end by 6 bases; junction bases not matched to a gene: 5. The TCR originated in a woman aged 18-69 years with a cervical HPV16 infection that either progressed to CIN3+ or cleared (not recorded which). J is TRBJ2-3 and V is TRBV5-1; 12 bases line up with TRBD2. The sample consisted of blood buffy coat. Here the CDR3 reads CASSSTSGGIDTQYF. The sequenced part of the CDR3 DNA is TGCGCCAGCAGCTCGACTAGCGGGGGCATCGATACG.